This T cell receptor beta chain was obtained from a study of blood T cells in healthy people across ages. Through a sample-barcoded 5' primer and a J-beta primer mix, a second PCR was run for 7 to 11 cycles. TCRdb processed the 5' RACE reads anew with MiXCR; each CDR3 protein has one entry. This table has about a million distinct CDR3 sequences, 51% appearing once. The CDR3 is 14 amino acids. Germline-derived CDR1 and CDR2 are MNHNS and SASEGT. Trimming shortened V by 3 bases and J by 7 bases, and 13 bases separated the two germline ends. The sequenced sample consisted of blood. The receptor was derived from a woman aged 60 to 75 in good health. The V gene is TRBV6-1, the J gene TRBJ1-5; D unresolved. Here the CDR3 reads CASSDLPIGQPQHF. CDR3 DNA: TGTGCCAGCAGTGATCTCCCGATTGGCCAGCCCCAGCATTTT.